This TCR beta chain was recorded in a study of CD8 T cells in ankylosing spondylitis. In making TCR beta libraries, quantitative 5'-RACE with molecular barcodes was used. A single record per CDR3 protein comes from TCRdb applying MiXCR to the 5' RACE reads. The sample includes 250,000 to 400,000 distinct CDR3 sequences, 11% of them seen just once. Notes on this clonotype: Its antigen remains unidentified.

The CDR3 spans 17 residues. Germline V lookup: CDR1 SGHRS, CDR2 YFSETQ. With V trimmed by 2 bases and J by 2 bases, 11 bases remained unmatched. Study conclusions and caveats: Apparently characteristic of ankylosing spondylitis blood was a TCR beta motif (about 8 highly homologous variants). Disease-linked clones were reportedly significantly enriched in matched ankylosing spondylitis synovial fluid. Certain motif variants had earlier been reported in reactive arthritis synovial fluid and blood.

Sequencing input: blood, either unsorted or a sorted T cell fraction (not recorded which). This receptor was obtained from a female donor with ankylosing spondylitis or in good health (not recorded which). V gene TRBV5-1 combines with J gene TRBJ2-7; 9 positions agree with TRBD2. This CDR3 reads CASSFSTSGHGTYEQYF. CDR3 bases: TGCGCCAGCAGCTTCTCCACTAGCGGGCACGGGACCTACGAGCAGTACTTC. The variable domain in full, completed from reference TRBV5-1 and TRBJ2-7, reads KAGVTQTPRYLIKTRGQQVTLSCSPISGHRSVSWYQQTPGQGLQFLFEYFSETQRNKGNFPGRFSGRQFSNSRSEMNVSTLELGDSALYLCASSFSTSGHGTYEQYFGPGTRLTVT.